The entry below gives a single T cell receptor (beta chain) sequence along with its context. The V gene's germline CDR1 is LGHNA and CDR2 YNFKEQ. V lost 0 bases and J 8 bases, leaving 4 bases between the germline ends. The CDR3 spans 12 residues. This entry is derived from a study of PD-L1 blockade in urothelial cancer. Study-level information: The patients' atezolizumab therapy, 1,200 mg intravenously every 3 weeks, started in the mid-2010s. Analysis of the blood was performed 3 weeks (second dose) and 6 weeks after treatment start. T cells were recovered from blood samples at a median of roughly 130,000.

The repertoire was sequenced with immunoSEQ multiplex PCR; TCRdb's copy has only in-frame clones and lacks some. The sample lists about 82,000 clones; 90% were seen once. Pretreatment and on-treatment blood mononuclear cell samples were taken, totaling between 1 and 8 time points per patient. The sequencing used PBMCs, collected around atezolizumab (anti-PD-L1) treatment. This chain links TRBV4-2 with TRBJ2-2; D ambiguous. The TCR sequence derives from a man aged 55 to 70 with urothelial cancer. For the CDR3, the DNA is TGTGCCAGCAGCCAAGATGCGGGGGAGCTGTTTTTT. It specifies CASSQDAGELFF.